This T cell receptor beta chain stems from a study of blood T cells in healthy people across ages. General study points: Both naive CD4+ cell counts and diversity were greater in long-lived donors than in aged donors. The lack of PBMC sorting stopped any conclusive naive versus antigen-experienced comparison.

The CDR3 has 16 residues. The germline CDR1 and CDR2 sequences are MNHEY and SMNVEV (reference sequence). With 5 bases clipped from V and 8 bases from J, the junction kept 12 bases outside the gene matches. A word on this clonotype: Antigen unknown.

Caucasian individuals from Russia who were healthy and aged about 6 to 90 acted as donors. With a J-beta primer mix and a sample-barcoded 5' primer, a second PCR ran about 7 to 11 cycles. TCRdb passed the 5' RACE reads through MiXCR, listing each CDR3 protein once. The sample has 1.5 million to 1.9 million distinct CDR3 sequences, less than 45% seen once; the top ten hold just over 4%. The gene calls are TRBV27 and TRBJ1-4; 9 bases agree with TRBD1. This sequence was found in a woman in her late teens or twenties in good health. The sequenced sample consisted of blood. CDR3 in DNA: TGTGCCAGCAGTGACGATTTACAGGGGGCATCGGAAAAACTGTTTTTT. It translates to CASSDDLQGASEKLFF. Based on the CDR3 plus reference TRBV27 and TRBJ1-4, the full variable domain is EAQVTQNPRYLITVTGKKLTVTCSQNMNHEYMSWYRQDPGLGLRQIYYSMNVEVTDKGDVPEGYKVSRKEKRNFPLILESPSPNQTSLYFCASSDDLQGASEKLFFGSGTQLSVL.